These T cell receptor beta chains were read from a single sample in a study of blood T cell repertoires in COVID-19. Here immunoSEQ multiplex PCR was the method, and the copy in TCRdb shows in-frame clones only, minus some. The sample holds 250,000 to 350,000 clones, approximately 90% seen once. Sequenced material: peripheral blood. Receptors originate from a woman in her 30s with COVID-19, enrolled during active disease. Both conserved end residues are part of each CDR3. The D gene is left open where the match is weak. Clone sizes are given selectively: once, few, many, or a class where the clone is expanded.

J gene	clone size	D gene	V gene	CDR3 DNA	CDR3 protein
TRBJ1-2	few	.	TRBV18	TGTGCCAGCTCACCACAGGGGAATGGCTACACCTTC	CASSPQGNGYTF
TRBJ1-5	once	.	TRBV19	TGTGCCAGTAGTATAGCCCCAGGAAACCAGCCCCAGCATTTT	CASSIAPGNQPQHF
TRBJ1-3	.	.	TRBV7-9	TGTGCCAGCAGCCCACAGAACTCTGGAAACACCATATATTTT	CASSPQNSGNTIYF
TRBJ1-5	.	.	TRBV6-1	TGTGCCAGCAGTGATTATAGCAATCAGCCCCAGCATTTT	CASSDYSNQPQHF
TRBJ1-3	.	.	TRBV9	TGTGCCAGCAGCGTGGATCCTGAGACTCCAGACTCTGGAAACACCATATATTTT	CASSVDPETPDSGNTIYF
TRBJ1-1	.	.	TRBV5-4	TGTGCCAGCAGCCTGGGCGGTGAAGCTTTCTTT	CASSLGGEAFF
TRBJ1-6	once	TRBD1	TRBV7-9	TGTGCCAGCAGCCACTCGACAGGGGGCAAGAATCGTAATTCACCCCTCCACTTT	CASSHSTGGKNRNSPLHF
TRBJ2-7	.	.	TRBV15	TGTGCCACCAGCAGAGTGCGGGCGCCCTACGAGCAGTACTTC	CATSRVRAPYEQYF
TRBJ2-3	.	.	TRBV12-5	TGTGCTAGTGGTTGGAAAGCGGAAGGAGATACGCAGTATTTT	CASGWKAEGDTQYF
TRBJ1-5	.	.	TRBV7-9	TGTGCCAGCAGCTTAGCAGGGGATCAGCCCCAGCATTTT	CASSLAGDQPQHF
TRBJ2-5	.	TRBD2	TRBV19	TGTGCCAGTAGTATCACCCTAGCGGGAGGGCCAGAGACCCAGTACTTC	CASSITLAGGPETQYF
TRBJ2-7	.	TRBD1	TRBV27	TGTGCCAGCAGTTGGGCGGGACAGGGCTCCTACGAGCAGTACTTC	CASSWAGQGSYEQYF
TRBJ2-1	.	.	TRBV12-3/TRBV12-4	TGTGCCAGCTTAGCGTGGGAGAGTGAGCAGTTCTTC	CASLAWESEQFF
TRBJ2-5	.	TRBD2	TRBV7-2	TGTGCCAGCAGCTCAACTAGCGGGAGTGGGACCCAGTACTTC	CASSSTSGSGTQYF
TRBJ2-7	.	.	TRBV5-1	TGCGCCAGCAGCTTGGAACCGATGATCGGGAGTCCCGAGCAGTACTTC	CASSLEPMIGSPEQYF
TRBJ2-5	.	TRBD2	TRBV29-1	TGCAGCGTTCATACAGGTAGCGGGAGGGTTGGAGAGACCCAGTACTTC	CSVHTGSGRVGETQYF
TRBJ2-7	.	TRBD1	TRBV9	TGTGCCAGCAGCGTGGAGGGACAGGCTACCTACGAGCAGTACTTC	CASSVEGQATYEQYF
TRBJ1-5	.	.	TRBV2	TGTGCCAGCAGTGAACAGGGTAATTGGCCCCAGCATTTT	CASSEQGNWPQHF
TRBJ1-3	.	TRBD1	TRBV6-5	TGTGCCAGCAGTAGGGACAGGGACCCTGGAAACACCATATATTTT	CASSRDRDPGNTIYF
TRBJ1-2	.	.	TRBV6-1	TGTGCCAGCAGTGAAAGGTCGGGAGAAACTACCTTC	CASSERSGETTF